The sequence of this T cell receptor beta chain was determined in a study of blood T cell repertoires in COVID-19. This CDR3 has 14 residues. CDR1 and CDR2 from the germline V gene are SQVTM and ANQGSEA. The trim removed 6 bases at V and 3 bases at J, leaving 6 bases unmatched. This clone was observed a handful of times. Clones were read by immunoSEQ multiplex PCR, and TCRdb kept only the in-frame ones, dropping some. The sample holds tens of thousands of clones; approximately 86% are singletons and the top ten take around 23%. Material: peripheral blood. This chain connects TRBV29-1 to TRBJ1-3, with 9 bases lining up with TRBD1. The clonotype comes from a woman at least 80 years old with COVID-19, enrolled during active disease. The CDR3 reads CSVKPDRGGNTIYF. The CDR3 region has the DNA TGCAGCGTCAAACCGGACAGGGGTGGAAACACCATATATTTT.